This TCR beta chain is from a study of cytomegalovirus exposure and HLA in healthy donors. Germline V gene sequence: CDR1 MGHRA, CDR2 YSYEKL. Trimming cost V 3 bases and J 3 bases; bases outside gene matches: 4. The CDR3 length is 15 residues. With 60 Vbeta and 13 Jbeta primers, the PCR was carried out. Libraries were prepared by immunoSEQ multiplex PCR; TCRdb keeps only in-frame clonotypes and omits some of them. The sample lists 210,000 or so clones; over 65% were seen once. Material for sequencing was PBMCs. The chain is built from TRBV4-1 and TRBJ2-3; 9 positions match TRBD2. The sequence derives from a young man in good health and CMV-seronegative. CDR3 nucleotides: TGCGCCAGCAGCCAGCTAGCGGGGCGAACAGATACGCAGTATTTT. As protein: CASSQLAGRTDTQYF.